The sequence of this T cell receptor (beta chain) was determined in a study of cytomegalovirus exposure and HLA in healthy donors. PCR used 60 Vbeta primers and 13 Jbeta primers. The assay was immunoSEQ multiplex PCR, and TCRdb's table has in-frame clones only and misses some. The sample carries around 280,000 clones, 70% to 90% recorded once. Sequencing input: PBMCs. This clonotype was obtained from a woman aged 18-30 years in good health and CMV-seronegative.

This chain's CDR3 is CAIRIPLAGGKSGTQYF. The CDR3 DNA is TGTGCCATCAGGATCCCACTAGCGGGGGGCAAGTCGGGTACGCAGTATTTT. This rearrangement joins TRBV10-3 to TRBJ2-3; the match to TRBD2 covers 12 bases. The trim removed 6 bases at V and 8 bases at J, leaving 15 bases unmatched. The CDR3 covers 17 residues. The V gene's germline CDR1 is ENHRY and CDR2 SYGVKD.